A selection of T cell receptor beta chains follows, all from one sample in a study of OX40 agonist ivuxolimab in advanced cancers. This table comes from immunoSEQ multiplex PCR, and its TCRdb copy is limited to in-frame clones, with some not included. This table holds roughly 70,000 clones, 85% found once. Sequences were derived from CD4+ or CD8+ T cells sorted from blood, sampled in a trial of the OX40 agonist ivuxolimab. These receptors came from an adult with an advanced solid tumor such as melanoma, head and neck, liver or kidney cancer. Both conserved end residues are part of each CDR3. The D gene is left open where the match is weak. Only some rows state a clone size, as once, few, many or a class for expanded clones.

J gene: TRBJ2-5; D gene: TRBD2; clone size: -; V gene: TRBV29-1; CDR3 DNA: TGCAGCGGTGGGGGGGGAGGGCCACAAGAGACCCAGTACTTC; CDR3 protein: CSGGGGGPQETQYF
J gene: TRBJ2-2; D gene: -; clone size: -; V gene: TRBV6-1; CDR3 DNA: TGTGCCAGCGAGAACACCGGGGAGCTGTTTTTT; CDR3 protein: CASENTGELFF
J gene: TRBJ2-1; D gene: TRBD2; clone size: few; V gene: TRBV4-2; CDR3 DNA: TGTGCCAGCAGCCAAGCTGCGGGAGCTGGCTACAATGAGCAGTTCTTC; CDR3 protein: CASSQAAGAGYNEQFF
J gene: TRBJ2-7; D gene: -; clone size: -; V gene: TRBV29-1; CDR3 DNA: TGCAGCGTTGATATGCAATCCAGGGGCGAGCAGTACTTC; CDR3 protein: CSVDMQSRGEQYF
J gene: TRBJ2-6; D gene: -; clone size: -; V gene: TRBV4-3; CDR3 DNA: TGCGCCAGCAGCCAAGATTTCAGGGCTGGGGCCAACGTCCTGACTTTC; CDR3 protein: CASSQDFRAGANVLTF
J gene: TRBJ1-5; D gene: -; clone size: once; V gene: TRBV2; CDR3 DNA: TGTGCCAGCAGCGGGCGGCGACTTAATCAGCCCCAGCATTTT; CDR3 protein: CASSGRRLNQPQHF
J gene: TRBJ2-1; D gene: TRBD2; clone size: -; V gene: TRBV7-2; CDR3 DNA: TGTGCCAGCAGCTTAGGAGGGACTAGGGGCTCCTACAATGAGCAGTTCTTC; CDR3 protein: CASSLGGTRGSYNEQFF
J gene: TRBJ2-2; D gene: TRBD1; clone size: -; V gene: TRBV19; CDR3 DNA: TGTGCCAGTAGTAAGGGACAGTATGTAATCGAGCTGTTTTTT; CDR3 protein: CASSKGQYVIELFF
J gene: TRBJ2-1; D gene: -; clone size: -; V gene: TRBV7-2; CDR3 DNA: TGTGCCAGCAGCTCACAGGGAATACTGGCTTTCTTC; CDR3 protein: CASSSQGILAFF
J gene: TRBJ2-1; D gene: TRBD2; clone size: -; V gene: TRBV7-2; CDR3 DNA: TGTGCCAGCAGCCATGGACTAGCGGGGTATGAGCAGTTCTTC; CDR3 protein: CASSHGLAGYEQFF
J gene: TRBJ2-5; D gene: -; clone size: -; V gene: TRBV28; CDR3 DNA: TGTGCCAGCAGTTTATCTGCGGGGAAAGAGACCCAGTACTTC; CDR3 protein: CASSLSAGKETQYF
J gene: TRBJ2-7; D gene: -; clone size: -; V gene: TRBV7-9; CDR3 DNA: TGTGCCAGCAGCAGACTTGGGACTTCAAACAGCTGGGAGCAGTACTTC; CDR3 protein: CASSRLGTSNSWEQYF
J gene: TRBJ2-2; D gene: TRBD2; clone size: -; V gene: TRBV7-8; CDR3 DNA: TGTGCCAGCAGCTCTAGCGGGACCACCGGGGAGCTGTTTTTT; CDR3 protein: CASSSSGTTGELFF
J gene: TRBJ1-2; D gene: TRBD1; clone size: -; V gene: TRBV29-1; CDR3 DNA: TGCAGCGCCCCTAAAGGACAGGGAACCCAAGGCTACACCTTC; CDR3 protein: CSAPKGQGTQGYTF
J gene: TRBJ1-1; D gene: -; clone size: -; V gene: TRBV9; CDR3 DNA: TGTGCCAGCAGCGTAGGTGATAGTCTCGCTGAAGCTTTCTTT; CDR3 protein: CASSVGDSLAEAFF
J gene: TRBJ1-1; D gene: -; clone size: -; V gene: TRBV18; CDR3 DNA: TGTGCCAGCTCACCAGATCAGGGAGCATGGGCTTTCTTT; CDR3 protein: CASSPDQGAWAFF
J gene: TRBJ2-2; D gene: -; clone size: -; V gene: TRBV7-3; CDR3 DNA: TGTGCCAGCAGCACCTCAAAGATCAGGGGCACCGGGGAGCTGTTTTTT; CDR3 protein: CASSTSKIRGTGELFF
J gene: TRBJ2-6; D gene: -; clone size: -; V gene: TRBV9; CDR3 DNA: TGTGCCAGCAGCGTAGGACTACGGGAGATCCTGACTTTC; CDR3 protein: CASSVGLREILTF
J gene: TRBJ2-3; D gene: TRBD2; clone size: -; V gene: TRBV19; CDR3 DNA: TGTGCCAGTAGGGTAGCGGGTACTCTCGGTAATACGCAGTATTTT; CDR3 protein: CASRVAGTLGNTQYF
J gene: TRBJ1-1; D gene: -; clone size: -; V gene: TRBV6-6; CDR3 DNA: TGTGCCAGCACCATGAAGGGGGAAGCTTTCTTT; CDR3 protein: CASTMKGEAFF
J gene: TRBJ2-1; D gene: -; clone size: -; V gene: TRBV5-1; CDR3 DNA: TGCGCCAGCAGCTTGGGCAGCTCCTACAATGAGCAGTTCTTC; CDR3 protein: CASSLGSSYNEQFF
J gene: TRBJ1-3; D gene: -; clone size: -; V gene: TRBV4-2; CDR3 DNA: TGTGCCAGCAGCCAAGAGGGTGGCCTTTCCTCTGGAAACACCATATATTTT; CDR3 protein: CASSQEGGLSSGNTIYF
J gene: TRBJ2-1; D gene: -; clone size: -; V gene: TRBV11-1; CDR3 DNA: TGTGCCAGCAGCTTAGGAAGTTTTTCGGGGAATGAGCAGTTCTTC; CDR3 protein: CASSLGSFSGNEQFF
J gene: TRBJ2-5; D gene: -; clone size: -; V gene: TRBV7-2; CDR3 DNA: TGTGCCAGCAGCTTAACTGGGGGCCAAGAGACCCAGTACTTC; CDR3 protein: CASSLTGGQETQYF
J gene: TRBJ2-2; D gene: TRBD1; clone size: once; V gene: TRBV27; CDR3 DNA: TGTGCCAGCGGGGGATCAAGGACAGGGGCGCCCACCGGGGAGCTGTTTTTT; CDR3 protein: CASGGSRTGAPTGELFF
J gene: TRBJ2-1; D gene: -; clone size: -; V gene: TRBV7-2; CDR3 DNA: TGTGCCAGCAGCACCTATCAAAATGAGCAGTTCTTC; CDR3 protein: CASSTYQNEQFF
J gene: TRBJ2-2; D gene: TRBD1; clone size: -; V gene: TRBV18; CDR3 DNA: TGTGCCAGCTCACTGTCGACAGGGCACACCGGGGAGCTGTTTTTT; CDR3 protein: CASSLSTGHTGELFF
J gene: TRBJ2-3; D gene: -; clone size: -; V gene: TRBV9; CDR3 DNA: TGTGCCAGCAGCCTGGGGGCCACAGATACGCAGTATTTT; CDR3 protein: CASSLGATDTQYF
J gene: TRBJ1-2; D gene: -; clone size: -; V gene: TRBV18; CDR3 DNA: TGTGCCAGCTCACCACCGAATACTGGCTACACCTTC; CDR3 protein: CASSPPNTGYTF
J gene: TRBJ2-7; D gene: -; clone size: -; V gene: TRBV28; CDR3 DNA: TGTGCCAGCAGGAGGGGCAAGAGCTCCTACGAGCAGTACTTC; CDR3 protein: CASRRGKSSYEQYF
J gene: TRBJ1-6; D gene: -; clone size: -; V gene: TRBV27; CDR3 DNA: TGTGCCAGCAGTTCTTTCGGTGTTGACGGTTCACCCCTCCACTTT; CDR3 protein: CASSSFGVDGSPLHF
J gene: TRBJ2-6; D gene: -; clone size: -; V gene: TRBV30; CDR3 DNA: TGTGCCTGGAAAACTGATTCGCTTGGGGCCAACGTCCTGACTTTC; CDR3 protein: CAWKTDSLGANVLTF
J gene: TRBJ2-3; D gene: TRBD2; clone size: -; V gene: TRBV29-1; CDR3 DNA: TGCAGCGTTGCTAGCGGGGGTACAGATACGCAGTATTTT; CDR3 protein: CSVASGGTDTQYF
J gene: TRBJ1-6; D gene: -; clone size: -; V gene: TRBV5-1; CDR3 DNA: TGCGCCAGCAGCTTGTATGAGGGTTCACCCCTCCACTTT; CDR3 protein: CASSLYEGSPLHF